The 6 T cell receptor beta chains in this list originate from one sample, sequenced in a study of patients and donors after allogeneic stem cell transplantation. MiXCR was run by TCRdb on the RT-PCR reads, yielding one entry per CDR3 protein. The table records about 200,000 distinct CDR3 sequences, more than 35% of them present only once. The sample taken for sequencing was blood, either unsorted or a sorted T cell fraction (not recorded which). The origin of the receptors is a human donor who was either an allogeneic HSCT recipient or a stem cell or donor lymphocyte infusion donor (not recorded which). It is not recorded whose cells these are; they may come from a transplant donor.

This chain uses TRBV5-1 with TRBJ1-2; 9 nucleotides align to TRBD1. The V gene end was trimmed by 4 bases and the J gene end by 7 bases; junction bases not matched to a gene: 2. The CDR3 length is 12 residues. The germline V gene has CDR1 SGHRS and CDR2 YFSETQ. CDR3 nucleotides: TGCGCCAGCAGCCTGACAGGGGGTGGCTACACCTTC. Its translation is CASSLTGGGYTF.

V usage is TRBV27 and J usage is TRBJ1-1; D not certain. Germline V gives CDR1 MNHEY, CDR2 SMNVEV (reference sequence). The CDR3 covers 15 residues. Trimming took 0 bases from V and 0 from J, leaving 8 bases between them. CDR3 amino acids: CASSLSSQLNTEAFF. DNA of the CDR3: TGTGCCAGCAGTTTATCGAGTCAGCTGAACACTGAAGCTTTCTTT.

The CDR3 region is CASSLMGPLAKNIQYF. CDR3 DNA: TGTGCCAGCAGTTTAATGGGACCTCTAGCCAAAAACATTCAGTACTTC. The rearrangement links TRBV12-3 or TRBV12-4 to TRBJ2-4; tentatively, D is TRBD1 or TRBD2 (5 bases each). The CDR3 is made up of 16 amino acids. With 2 bases removed from V and 0 bases from J, the gap between germline ends came to 11 bases.

The chain combines TRBV28 with TRBJ1-5; D call uncertain. V lost 8 bases and J lost 2, with 10 bases in between. This CDR3 has 13 residues. Germline V gene sequence: CDR1 MDHEN, CDR2 SYDVKM. This CDR3 is CASGKWGNQPQHF. In DNA form, the CDR3 reads TGTGCCAGCGGGAAGTGGGGCAATCAGCCCCAGCATTTT.

The rearrangement joins TRBV14 to TRBJ1-1; D ambiguous. The germline gives CDR1 SGHDN, CDR2 FVKESK. The CDR3 spans 14 residues. V was clipped by 5 bases and J by 0 bases, with 10 bases between them. The DNA of the CDR3 is TGTGCCAGCAGCAAAAATGGGGTGAACACTGAAGCTTTCTTT. Translating it yields CASSKNGVNTEAFF.

The CDR3 reads CSARETGRNEKLFF. CDR3 in DNA: TGCAGTGCTAGAGAGACAGGGAGGAATGAAAAACTGTTTTTT. V usage is TRBV20-1 and J usage is TRBJ1-4; 7 bases match TRBD1. V lost 0 bases, J lost 5 bases, and 3 bases stayed unmatched. Germline V gives CDR1 DFQATT, CDR2 SNEGSKA (reference sequence). The CDR3 loop spans 14 amino acids.